Ten or more counts support the clone carrying this T cell receptor beta chain. Its antigen remains unknown. The source material, RNA transcripts, was used to amplify TCR beta CDR3 regions. HTBI primers drove first-round RT-PCR of the TCR CDR3. TCRdb reprocessed the multiplex PCR reads via MiXCR and lists one record per CDR3 protein. The data contain about 640,000 distinct CDR3 sequences, around 21% of them singletons. Uncontrolled infection, other autoimmune disease, pregnancy and lactation each barred patients from inclusion. Diagnosing involved the use of clinical symptoms, serum thyroxine and TRAb, thyroid ultrasound and orbital computed tomography. The germline CDR1 and CDR2 sequences are GTSNPN and SVGIG (reference sequence). The CDR3 runs to 13 residues. V shed 0 bases, J shed 7 bases, and the junction held 3 bases outside the gene matches. The data derive from a study of T cells in Graves' hyperthyroidism and ophthalmopathy. Study details: Peripheral blood was obtained at initial diagnosis, preceding any treatment. Findings and limits, study-wide: Among thyroid clonotypes expanded above 0.001, most also appeared in blood.

This receptor was identified in a man aged 25-45 years with Graves' ophthalmopathy. The chain joins TRBV30 to TRBJ1-5; 7 nucleotides line up with TRBD1. What was sequenced was blood. CDR3 region: CAWSVQGWQPQHF. DNA of the CDR3: TGTGCCTGGAGTGTACAGGGGTGGCAGCCCCAGCATTTT.